These 16 T cell receptor beta chains were sequenced from one sample in a study of blood T cell repertoires in COVID-19. This table comes from immunoSEQ multiplex PCR, and its TCRdb copy is limited to in-frame clones, with some not included. Of about 170,000 clones in the sample, about four fifths are singletons; the top ten hold 9.5% to 15%. Sequencing was performed on PBMCs or T cells enriched from blood (not recorded which). These receptor sequences come from a man aged 50 or older who had recovered from COVID-19.

V usage is TRBV9 and J usage is TRBJ1-5; D unresolved. The germline CDR1 and CDR2 sequences are SGDLS and YYNGEE. The V gene lost 4 bases and the J gene lost 8 bases, with 16 bases spanning the gap. The CDR3 contains 14 residues. CDR3 protein: CASSSGGEGEPQHF. The CDR3, as DNA: TGTGCCAGCAGCTCCGGCGGGGAGGGCGAGCCCCAGCATTTT.

V gene TRBV4-1 combines with J gene TRBJ1-2; tentative D call: TRBD1 (6 bases). With 0 bases removed from V and 5 bases from J, the gap between germline ends came to 19 bases. The CDR3 sequence is 17 residues long. The germline gives CDR1 MGHRA, CDR2 YSYEKL. The CDR3 sequence: CASSQEERDRSYYGYTF. The CDR3 DNA follows: TGCGCCAGCAGCCAAGAGGAGCGTGACAGGTCGTATTATGGCTACACCTTC.

The rearrangement links TRBV5-1 to TRBJ2-2, with a possible D match to TRBD2 (6 bases). The germline gives CDR1 SGHRS, CDR2 YFSETQ. Trimming pared 4 bases from V and 6 bases from J, leaving 16 bases between. This CDR3 spans 15 amino acids. Here the CDR3 reads CASSANVRDAGELFF. Written as DNA, the CDR3 is TGCGCCAGCAGCGCTAATGTGCGGGATGCCGGGGAGCTGTTTTTT.

The chain uses TRBV11-3 and TRBJ1-3; tentative D call: TRBD1 (5 bases). The germline V gene encodes CDR1 SGHNT and CDR2 YENEEA. This CDR3 has 12 residues. With 4 bases removed from V and 9 bases from J, the gap between germline ends came to 10 bases. CDR3 region: CASSSYGGTIYF. The DNA of the CDR3 is TGTGCCAGCAGCTCCTACGGGGGCACCATATATTTT.

The chain joins TRBV4-2 to TRBJ2-2; D unclear. Per the germline V gene, CDR1 is LGHNA and CDR2 is YNFKEQ. This CDR3 is built from 12 residues. V was pared by 4 bases and J by 7 bases, with 7 bases between. CDR3 sequence reads: CASSPTDGELFF. CDR3 coding DNA: TGTGCCAGCAGCCCGACTGACGGGGAGCTGTTTTTT.

This clone showed up just once. The gene calls are TRBV19 and TRBJ2-1; TRBD2 aligns across 12 bases. The CDR3 covers 17 residues. Germline CDR1 LNHDA, CDR2 SQIVND (reference sequence). V shed 2 bases, J shed 6 bases, and the junction held 8 bases outside the gene matches. The CDR3 loop reads CASSISPLAGGLNEQFF. The CDR3 DNA follows: TGTGCCAGTAGTATAAGCCCGCTAGCGGGGGGGCTCAATGAGCAGTTCTTC.

The chain combines TRBV7-9 with TRBJ2-7, with 8 bases lining up with TRBD1. J gave up 3 bases and V 5 bases, and 6 bases lay outside the gene matches. CDR1 and CDR2 from the germline V gene are SEHNR and FQNEAQ (reference sequence). The CDR3 consists of 14 residues. CDR3 nucleotide sequence: TGTGCCAGCAGCCCCCGGGACAGGTACTACGAGCAGTACTTC. Amino acid sequence: CASSPRDRYYEQYF.

A single count supports this clone. The rearrangement joins TRBV2 to TRBJ2-1; tentative D call: TRBD2 (5 bases). Germline CDR1 reads SNHLY; CDR2 reads FYNNEI. Trimming cost V 6 bases and J 3 bases, with 15 bases left between them. CDR3 length: 15 residues. CDR3 nucleotides: TGTGCCAGCAGGAAGGAGGCAGCCAACTACAATGAGCAGTTCTTC. It specifies CASRKEAANYNEQFF.

The genes are TRBV10-3 and TRBJ1-2; tentatively, D is TRBD1 (5 bases). The V gene lost 6 bases and the J gene lost 2 bases, with 19 bases spanning the gap. The CDR3 covers 16 residues. Germline V gene data show CDR1 as ENHRY and CDR2 as SYGVKD. The CDR3 region has the DNA TGTGCCATCAGGCCCCAGGGCAGGACCACCAACTATGGCTACACCTTC. It translates to CAIRPQGRTTNYGYTF.

This clone has just a few counts. This sequence joins TRBV5-8 and TRBJ2-7, with 10 bases identical to TRBD1. The germline CDR1 and CDR2 sequences are SGHTS and YDEGEE. Trimming at V came to 2 bases and at J to 4 bases, leaving 3 bases not matched to a gene. The CDR3 is made up of 14 amino acids. The CDR3 nucleotides are TGTGCCAGCAGCTTCCGGGACAGGGGTTACGAGCAGTACTTC. Translation gives CASSFRDRGYEQYF.

V usage is TRBV12-5 and J usage is TRBJ1-5; weak D call: TRBD1 (6 bases). The germline V gene has CDR1 LGHNT and CDR2 FRNRAP. The CDR3 extends over 13 amino acids. Trimming removed 5 bases from V and 7 bases from J, with 12 bases in between. The CDR3 protein is CASGTGRGQPQHF. The CDR3 DNA sequence: TGTGCTAGTGGTACAGGGAGAGGACAGCCCCAGCATTTT.

J is TRBJ2-5 and V is TRBV28; D may be TRBD1 (5 bases). CDR3 length equals 14 residues. V dropped 3 bases and J dropped 5 bases, with 13 bases sitting between them. Germline V gives CDR1 MDHEN, CDR2 SYDVKM. Written as DNA, the CDR3 is TGTGCCAGCAGTTTCTTACAGGTGGACGAGACCCAGTACTTC. This sequence encodes CASSFLQVDETQYF.

The chain carries TRBV19 and TRBJ2-1, with TRBD2 identical over 7 bases. Germline CDR1 reads LNHDA; CDR2 reads SQIVND (reference sequence). The V gene end was trimmed by 10 bases and the J gene end by 9 bases; junction bases not matched to a gene: 12. CDR3 size: 13 residues. DNA of the CDR3: TGTGCCACCGAAGGGAGGGCTGAGGGTGAGCAGTTCTTC. Protein: CATEGRAEGEQFF.

V usage is TRBV5-1 and J usage is TRBJ1-2; 7 bases align to TRBD1. Unmatched junction bases numbered 0, after V lost 0 bases and J lost 1 base. The CDR3 runs to 14 residues. Germline V gene lookup returns CDR1 SGHRS and CDR2 YFSETQ. CDR3 protein: CASSLAGGNYGYTF. Here the CDR3 DNA reads TGCGCCAGCAGCTTGGCAGGGGGTAACTATGGCTACACCTTC. The full variable domain, with the rest looked up from reference TRBV5-1 and TRBJ1-2, is KAGVTQTPRYLIKTRGQQVTLSCSPISGHRSVSWYQQTPGQGLQFLFEYFSETQRNKGNFPGRFSGRQFSNSRSEMNVSTLELGDSALYLCASSLAGGNYGYTFGSGTRLTVV.

This chain uses TRBV9 with TRBJ2-3; TRBD2 is a possible D gene (6 bases). The germline V gene has CDR1 SGDLS and CDR2 YYNGEE. Deletions cut 6 bases from V and 0 bases from J, with 14 bases between. There are 15 residues in the CDR3. CDR3 residues: CASKERGTSTDTQYF. In nucleotides, the CDR3 is TGTGCCAGCAAGGAACGGGGGACTAGCACAGATACGCAGTATTTT. The full variable domain, with the rest looked up from reference TRBV9 and TRBJ2-3, is DSGVTQTPKHLITATGQRVTLRCSPRSGDLSVYWYQQSLDQGLQFLIQYYNGEERAKGNILERFSAQQFPDLHSELNLSSLELGDSALYFCASKERGTSTDTQYFGPGTRLTVL.

In DNA form, the CDR3 reads TGCGCCAGCAGCCCTGGACAGGGAAGCACCGGGGAGCTGTTTTTT. This translates into CASSPGQGSTGELFF. This chain joins TRBV5-1 and TRBJ2-2; 8 nucleotides line up with TRBD1. Losses at the gene ends were 4 bases for V and 4 bases for J; bases not matched to a gene: 6. The CDR3 loop spans 15 amino acids. Germline V gene data show CDR1 as SGHRS and CDR2 as YFSETQ.